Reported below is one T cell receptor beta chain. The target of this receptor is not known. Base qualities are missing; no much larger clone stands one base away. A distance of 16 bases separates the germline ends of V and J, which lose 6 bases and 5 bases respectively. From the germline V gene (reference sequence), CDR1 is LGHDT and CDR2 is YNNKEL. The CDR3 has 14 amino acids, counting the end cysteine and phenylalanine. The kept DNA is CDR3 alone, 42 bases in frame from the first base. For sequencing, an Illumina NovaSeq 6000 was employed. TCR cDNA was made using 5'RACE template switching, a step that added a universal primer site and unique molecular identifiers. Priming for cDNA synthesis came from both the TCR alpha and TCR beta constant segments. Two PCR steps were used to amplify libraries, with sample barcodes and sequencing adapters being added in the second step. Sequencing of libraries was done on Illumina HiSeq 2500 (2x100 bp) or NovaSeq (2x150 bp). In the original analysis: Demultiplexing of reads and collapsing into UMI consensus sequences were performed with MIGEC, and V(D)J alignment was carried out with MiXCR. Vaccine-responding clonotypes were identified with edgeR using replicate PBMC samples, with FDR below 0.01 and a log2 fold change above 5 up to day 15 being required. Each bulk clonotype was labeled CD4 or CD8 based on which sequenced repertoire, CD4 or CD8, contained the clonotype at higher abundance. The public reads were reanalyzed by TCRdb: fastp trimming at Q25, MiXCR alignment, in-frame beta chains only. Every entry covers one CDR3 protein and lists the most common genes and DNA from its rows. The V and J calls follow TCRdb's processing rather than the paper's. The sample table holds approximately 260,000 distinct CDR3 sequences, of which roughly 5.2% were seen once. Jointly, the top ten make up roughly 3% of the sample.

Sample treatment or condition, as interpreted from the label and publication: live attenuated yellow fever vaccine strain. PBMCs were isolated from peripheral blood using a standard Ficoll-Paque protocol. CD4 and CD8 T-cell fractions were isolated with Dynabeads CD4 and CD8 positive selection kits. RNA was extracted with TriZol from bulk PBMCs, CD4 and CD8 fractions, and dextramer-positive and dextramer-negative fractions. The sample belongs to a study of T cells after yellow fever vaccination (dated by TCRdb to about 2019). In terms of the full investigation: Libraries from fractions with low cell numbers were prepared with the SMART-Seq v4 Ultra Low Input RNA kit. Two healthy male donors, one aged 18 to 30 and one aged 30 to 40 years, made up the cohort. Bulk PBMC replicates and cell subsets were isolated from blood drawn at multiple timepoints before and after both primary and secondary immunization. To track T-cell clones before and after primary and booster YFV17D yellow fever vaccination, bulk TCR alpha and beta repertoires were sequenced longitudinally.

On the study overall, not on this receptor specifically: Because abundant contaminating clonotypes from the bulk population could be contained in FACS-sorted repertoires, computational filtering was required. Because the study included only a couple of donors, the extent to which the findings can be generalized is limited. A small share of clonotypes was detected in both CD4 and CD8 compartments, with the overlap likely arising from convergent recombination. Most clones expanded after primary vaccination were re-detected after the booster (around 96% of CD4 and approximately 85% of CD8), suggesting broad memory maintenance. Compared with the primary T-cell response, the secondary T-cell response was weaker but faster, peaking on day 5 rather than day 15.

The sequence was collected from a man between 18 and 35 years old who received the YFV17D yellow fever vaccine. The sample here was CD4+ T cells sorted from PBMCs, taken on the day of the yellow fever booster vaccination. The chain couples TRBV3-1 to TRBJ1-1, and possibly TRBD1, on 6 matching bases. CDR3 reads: CASSLYRVGTEAFF. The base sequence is TGTGCCAGCAGTTTGTACAGGGTCGGAACTGAAGCTTTCTTT.